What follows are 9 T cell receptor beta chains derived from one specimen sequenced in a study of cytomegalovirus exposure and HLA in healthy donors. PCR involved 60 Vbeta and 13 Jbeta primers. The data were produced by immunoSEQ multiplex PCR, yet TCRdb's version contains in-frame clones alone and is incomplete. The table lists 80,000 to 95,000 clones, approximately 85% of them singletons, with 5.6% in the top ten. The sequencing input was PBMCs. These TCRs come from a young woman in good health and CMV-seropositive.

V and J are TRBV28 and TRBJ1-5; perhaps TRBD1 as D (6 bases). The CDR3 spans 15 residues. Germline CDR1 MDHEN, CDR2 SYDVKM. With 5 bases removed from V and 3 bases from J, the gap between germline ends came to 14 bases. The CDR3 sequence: CASSHTDSLNQPQHF. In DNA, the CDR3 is TGTGCCAGCAGTCATACGGACAGCCTCAATCAGCCCCAGCATTTT.

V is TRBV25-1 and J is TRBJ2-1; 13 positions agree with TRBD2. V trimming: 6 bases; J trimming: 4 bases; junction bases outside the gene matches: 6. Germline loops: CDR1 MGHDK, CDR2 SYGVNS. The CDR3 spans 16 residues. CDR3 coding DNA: TGTGCCAGCAGGGGACTAGCGGGAAACCTATACAATGAGCAGTTCTTC. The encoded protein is CASRGLAGNLYNEQFF.

CDR3 in DNA: TGTGCCAGCAGCTTACTAGGGGACACTGAAGCTTTCTTT. This gives the protein CASSLLGDTEAFF. V gene TRBV7-9 combines with J gene TRBJ1-1, with D possibly matching TRBD1 (5 bases). V lost 2 bases and J 3 bases, leaving 7 bases between the germline ends. Germline CDR1 and CDR2: SEHNR and FQNEAQ (reference sequence). The CDR3 runs 13 residues.

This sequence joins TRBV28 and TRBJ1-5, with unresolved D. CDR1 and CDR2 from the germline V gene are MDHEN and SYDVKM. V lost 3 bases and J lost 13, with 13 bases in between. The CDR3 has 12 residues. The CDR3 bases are TGTGCCAGCAGTTTTTATCAAACCCAGCAGCATTTT. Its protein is CASSFYQTQQHF.

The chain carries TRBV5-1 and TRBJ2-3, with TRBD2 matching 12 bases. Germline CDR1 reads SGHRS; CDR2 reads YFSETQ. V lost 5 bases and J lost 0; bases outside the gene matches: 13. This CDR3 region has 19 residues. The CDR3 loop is CASSYYPGLAGQSTDTQYF. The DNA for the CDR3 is TGCGCCAGCAGTTACTATCCGGGACTAGCGGGCCAAAGCACAGATACGCAGTATTTT.

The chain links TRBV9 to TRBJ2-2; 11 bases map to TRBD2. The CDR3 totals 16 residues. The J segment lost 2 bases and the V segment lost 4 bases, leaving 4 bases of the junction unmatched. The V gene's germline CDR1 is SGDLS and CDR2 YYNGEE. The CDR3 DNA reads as TGTGCCAGCAGCAACGGGACTAGCGGAAACACCGGGGAGCTGTTTTTT. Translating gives CASSNGTSGNTGELFF.

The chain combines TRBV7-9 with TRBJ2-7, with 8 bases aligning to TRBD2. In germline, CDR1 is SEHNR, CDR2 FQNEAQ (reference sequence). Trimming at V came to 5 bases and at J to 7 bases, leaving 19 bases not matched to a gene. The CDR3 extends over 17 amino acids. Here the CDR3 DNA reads TGTGCCAGCAGCGGCCTGGGAGTCCGGGAGGGCCGACGGGAGCAGTACTTC. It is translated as CASSGLGVREGRREQYF.

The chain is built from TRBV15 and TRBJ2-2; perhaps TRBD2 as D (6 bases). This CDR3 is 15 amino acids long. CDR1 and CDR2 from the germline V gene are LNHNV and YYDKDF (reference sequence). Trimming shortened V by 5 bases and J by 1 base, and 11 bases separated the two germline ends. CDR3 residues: CATSWGLLNTGELFF. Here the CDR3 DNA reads TGTGCCACCAGCTGGGGACTGTTGAACACCGGGGAGCTGTTTTTT. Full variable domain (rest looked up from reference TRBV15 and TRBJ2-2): DAMVIQNPRYQVTQFGKPVTLSCSQTLNHNVMYWYQQKSSQAPKLLFHYYDKDFNNEADTPDNFQSRRPNTSFCFLDIRSPGLGDTAMYLCATSWGLLNTGELFFGEGSRLTVL.

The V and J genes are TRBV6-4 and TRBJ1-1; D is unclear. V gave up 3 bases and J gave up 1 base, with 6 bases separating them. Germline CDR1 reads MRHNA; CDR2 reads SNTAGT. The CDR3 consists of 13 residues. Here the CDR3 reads CASSDDTNTEAFF. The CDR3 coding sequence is TGTGCCAGCAGTGATGACACGAACACTGAAGCTTTCTTT.